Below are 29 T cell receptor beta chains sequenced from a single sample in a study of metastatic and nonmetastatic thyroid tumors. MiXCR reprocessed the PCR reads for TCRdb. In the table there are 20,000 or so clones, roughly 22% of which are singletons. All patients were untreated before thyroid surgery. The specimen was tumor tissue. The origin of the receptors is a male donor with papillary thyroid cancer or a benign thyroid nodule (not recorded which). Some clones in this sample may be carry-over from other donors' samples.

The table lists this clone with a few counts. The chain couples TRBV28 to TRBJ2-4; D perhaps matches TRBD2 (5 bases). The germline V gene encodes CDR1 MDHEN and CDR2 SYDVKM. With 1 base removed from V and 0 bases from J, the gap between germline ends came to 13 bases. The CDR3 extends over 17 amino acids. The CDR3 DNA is TGTGCCAGCAGTTTATCGACTAACGGAATAGCCAAAAACATTCAGTACTTC. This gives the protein CASSLSTNGIAKNIQYF.

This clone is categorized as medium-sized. CDR3 bases: TGCGCCAGCAGCTTACAGGGGGCGGATAATGAAAAACTGTTTTTT. This gives the protein CASSLQGADNEKLFF. V gene TRBV5-1 combines with J gene TRBJ1-4; 9 nucleotides agree with TRBD1. Trimming cost V 2 bases and J 4 bases; bases outside gene matches: 3. CDR3 length: 15 residues. Germline CDR1 reads SGHRS; CDR2 reads YFSETQ. The full variable domain, its missing parts supplied by reference TRBV5-1 and TRBJ1-4, is KAGVTQTPRYLIKTRGQQVTLSCSPISGHRSVSWYQQTPGQGLQFLFEYFSETQRNKGNFPGRFSGRQFSNSRSEMNVSTLELGDSALYLCASSLQGADNEKLFFGSGTQLSVL.

The CDR3 bases are TGCGCCAGCCTTTTTCTGGGGGCCTACGAGCAGTACTTC. It codes for CASLFLGAYEQYF. V is TRBV5-1 and J is TRBJ2-7; D may correspond to TRBD1 or TRBD2 (5 bases each). This CDR3 spans 13 amino acids. The germline V and J ends were trimmed by 7 bases and 2 bases, with 13 bases remaining between them. The germline CDR1 and CDR2 sequences are SGHRS and YFSETQ.

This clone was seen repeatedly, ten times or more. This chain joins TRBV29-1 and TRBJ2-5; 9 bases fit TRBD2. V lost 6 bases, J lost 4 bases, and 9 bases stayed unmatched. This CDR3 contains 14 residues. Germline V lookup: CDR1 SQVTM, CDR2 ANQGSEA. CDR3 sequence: CSVWIAGVSETQYF. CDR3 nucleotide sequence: TGCAGCGTCTGGATAGCGGGAGTATCAGAGACCCAGTACTTC.

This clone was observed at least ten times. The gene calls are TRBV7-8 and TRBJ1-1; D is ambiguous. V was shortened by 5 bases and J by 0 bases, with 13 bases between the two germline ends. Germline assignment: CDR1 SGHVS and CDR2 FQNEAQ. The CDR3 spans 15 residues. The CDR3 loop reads CASSIRQGMNTEAFF. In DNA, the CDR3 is TGTGCCAGCAGCATAAGACAAGGGATGAACACTGAAGCTTTCTTT.

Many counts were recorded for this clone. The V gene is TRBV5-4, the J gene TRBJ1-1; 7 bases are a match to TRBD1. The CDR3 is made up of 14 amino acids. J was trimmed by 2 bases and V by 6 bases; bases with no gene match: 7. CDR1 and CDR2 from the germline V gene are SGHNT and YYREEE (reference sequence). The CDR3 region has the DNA TGTGCCAGCAAATCCGGGACAGTAAACACTGAAGCTTTCTTT. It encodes CASKSGTVNTEAFF.

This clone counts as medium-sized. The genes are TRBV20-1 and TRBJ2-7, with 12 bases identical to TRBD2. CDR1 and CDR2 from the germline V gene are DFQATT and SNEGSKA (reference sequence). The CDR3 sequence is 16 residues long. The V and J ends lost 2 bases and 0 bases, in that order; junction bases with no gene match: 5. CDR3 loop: CSARPRTSGDSYEQYF. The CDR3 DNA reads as TGCAGTGCTAGACCTAGGACTAGCGGGGACTCCTACGAGCAGTACTTC.

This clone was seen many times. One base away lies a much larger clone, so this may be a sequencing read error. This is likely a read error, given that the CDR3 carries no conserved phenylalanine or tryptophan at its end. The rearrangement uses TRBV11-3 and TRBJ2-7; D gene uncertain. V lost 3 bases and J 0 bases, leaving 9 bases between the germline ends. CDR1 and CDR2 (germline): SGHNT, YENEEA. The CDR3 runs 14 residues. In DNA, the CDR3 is TGTGCCAGCAGCTTCTATCGAAACTCCTACGAGCAGTACCTC. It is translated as CASSFYRNSYEQYL.

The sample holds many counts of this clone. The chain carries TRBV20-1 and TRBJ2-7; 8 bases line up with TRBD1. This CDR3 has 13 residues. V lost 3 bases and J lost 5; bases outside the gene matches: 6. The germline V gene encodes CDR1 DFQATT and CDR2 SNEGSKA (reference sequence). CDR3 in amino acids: CSARVPGQDEQYF. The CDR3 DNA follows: TGCAGTGCTAGGGTCCCGGGACAGGACGAGCAGTACTTC.

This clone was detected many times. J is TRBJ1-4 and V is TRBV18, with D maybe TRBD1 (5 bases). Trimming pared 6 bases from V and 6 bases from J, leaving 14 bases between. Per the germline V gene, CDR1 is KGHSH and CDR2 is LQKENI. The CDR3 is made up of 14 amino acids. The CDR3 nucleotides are TGTGCCAGCTCCCCAGAGTTAGGGGATGAAAAACTGTTTTTT. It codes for CASSPELGDEKLFF.

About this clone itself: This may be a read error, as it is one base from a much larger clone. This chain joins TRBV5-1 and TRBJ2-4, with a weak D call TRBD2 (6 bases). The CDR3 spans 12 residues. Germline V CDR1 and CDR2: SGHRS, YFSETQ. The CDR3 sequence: CANSSEGNIQYF. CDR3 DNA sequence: TGCGCCAACAGCTCGGAGGGAAACATTCAGTACTTC.

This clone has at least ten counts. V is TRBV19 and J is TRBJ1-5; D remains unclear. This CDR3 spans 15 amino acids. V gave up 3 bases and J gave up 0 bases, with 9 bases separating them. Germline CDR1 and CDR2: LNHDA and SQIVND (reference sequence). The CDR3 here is CASSIRPNSNQPQHF. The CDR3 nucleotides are TGTGCCAGTAGTATCAGGCCAAATAGCAATCAGCCCCAGCATTTT.

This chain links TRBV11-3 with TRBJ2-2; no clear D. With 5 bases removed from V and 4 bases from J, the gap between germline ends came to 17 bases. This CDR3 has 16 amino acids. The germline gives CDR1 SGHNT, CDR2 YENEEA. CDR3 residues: CASSPPGYRVTGELFF. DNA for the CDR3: TGTGCCAGCAGCCCGCCCGGCTACCGAGTCACCGGGGAGCTGTTTTTT.

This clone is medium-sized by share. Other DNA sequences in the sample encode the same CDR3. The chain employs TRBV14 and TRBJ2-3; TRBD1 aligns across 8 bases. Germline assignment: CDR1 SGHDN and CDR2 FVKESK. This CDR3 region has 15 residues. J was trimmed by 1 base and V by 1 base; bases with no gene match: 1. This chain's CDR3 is CASSQATGGTDTQYF. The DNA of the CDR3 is TGTGCCAGCAGCCAAGCGACAGGGGGCACAGATACGCAGTATTTT.

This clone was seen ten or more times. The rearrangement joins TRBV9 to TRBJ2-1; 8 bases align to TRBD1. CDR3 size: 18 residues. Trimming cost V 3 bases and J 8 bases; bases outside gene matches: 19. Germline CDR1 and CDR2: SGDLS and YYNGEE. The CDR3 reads CASSASRQGRATLDEQFF. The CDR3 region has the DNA TGTGCCAGCAGCGCCTCCAGACAGGGGCGGGCAACGTTGGATGAGCAGTTCTTC. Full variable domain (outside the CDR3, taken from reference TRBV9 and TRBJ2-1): DSGVTQTPKHLITATGQRVTLRCSPRSGDLSVYWYQQSLDQGLQFLIQYYNGEERAKGNILERFSAQQFPDLHSELNLSSLELGDSALYFCASSASRQGRATLDEQFFGPGTRLTVL.

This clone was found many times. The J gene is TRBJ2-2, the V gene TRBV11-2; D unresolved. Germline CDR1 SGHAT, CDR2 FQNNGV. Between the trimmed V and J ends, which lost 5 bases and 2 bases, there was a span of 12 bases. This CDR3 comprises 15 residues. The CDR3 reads CASSPAAANTGELFF. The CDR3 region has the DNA TGTGCCAGCAGCCCCGCCGCAGCTAACACCGGGGAGCTGTTTTTT.

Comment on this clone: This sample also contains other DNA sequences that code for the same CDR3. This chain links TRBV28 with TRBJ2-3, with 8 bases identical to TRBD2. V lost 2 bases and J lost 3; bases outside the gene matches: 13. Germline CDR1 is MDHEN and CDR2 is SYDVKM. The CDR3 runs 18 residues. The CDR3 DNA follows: TGTGCCAGCAGTTTAATAACGGCGGGAGGTGGGGTAACAGATACGCAGTATTTT. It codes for CASSLITAGGGVTDTQYF. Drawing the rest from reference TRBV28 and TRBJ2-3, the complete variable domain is DVKVTQSSRYLVKRTGEKVFLECVQDMDHENMFWYRQDPGLGLRLIYFSYDVKMKEKGDIPEGYSVSREKKERFSLILESASTNQTSMYLCASSLITAGGGVTDTQYFGPGTRLTVL.

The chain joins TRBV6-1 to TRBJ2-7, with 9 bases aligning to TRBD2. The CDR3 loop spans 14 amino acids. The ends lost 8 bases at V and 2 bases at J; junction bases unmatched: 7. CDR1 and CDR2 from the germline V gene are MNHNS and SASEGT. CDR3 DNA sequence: TGTGCCAGCGGTAGGACTAGCGCAGCCTACGAGCAGTACTTC. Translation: CASGRTSAAYEQYF.

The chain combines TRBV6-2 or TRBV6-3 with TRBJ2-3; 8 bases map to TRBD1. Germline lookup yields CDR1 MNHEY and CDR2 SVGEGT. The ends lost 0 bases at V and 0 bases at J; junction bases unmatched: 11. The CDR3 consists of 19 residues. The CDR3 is CASSYSSPQGAASTDTQYF. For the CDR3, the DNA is TGTGCCAGCAGTTACTCCTCCCCGCAGGGGGCGGCTAGCACAGATACGCAGTATTTT.

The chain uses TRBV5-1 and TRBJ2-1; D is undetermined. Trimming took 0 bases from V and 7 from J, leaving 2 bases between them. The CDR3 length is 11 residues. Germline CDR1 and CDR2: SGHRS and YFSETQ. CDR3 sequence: CASSLGNEQFF. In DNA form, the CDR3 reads TGCGCCAGCAGCTTGGGGAATGAGCAGTTCTTC.

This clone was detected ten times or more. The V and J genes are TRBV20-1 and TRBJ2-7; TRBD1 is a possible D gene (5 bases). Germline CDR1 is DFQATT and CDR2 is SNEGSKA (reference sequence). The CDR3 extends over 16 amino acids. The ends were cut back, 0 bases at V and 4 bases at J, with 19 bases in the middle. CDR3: CSARDHESGFNYEQYF. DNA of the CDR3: TGCAGTGCTAGAGATCATGAGTCAGGGTTTAATTACGAGCAGTACTTC.

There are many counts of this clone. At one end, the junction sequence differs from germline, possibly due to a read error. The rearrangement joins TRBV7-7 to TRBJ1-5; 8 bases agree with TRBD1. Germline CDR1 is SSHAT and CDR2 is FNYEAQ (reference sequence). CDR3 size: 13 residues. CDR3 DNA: TGTGCTAGCAGCCAGGACAGGGACCAGCCCCAGCATTTT. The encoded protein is CASSQDRDQPQHF. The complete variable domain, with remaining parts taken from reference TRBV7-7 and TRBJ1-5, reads GAGVSQSPRYKVTKRGQDVTLRCDPISSHATLYWYQQALGQGPEFLTYFNYEAQPDKSGLPSDRFSAERPEGSISTLTIQRTEQRDSAMYRCASSQDRDQPQHFGDGTRLSIL.

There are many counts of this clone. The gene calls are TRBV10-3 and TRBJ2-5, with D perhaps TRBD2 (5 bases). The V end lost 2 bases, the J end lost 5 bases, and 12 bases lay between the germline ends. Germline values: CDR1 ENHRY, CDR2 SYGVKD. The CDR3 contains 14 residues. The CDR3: CAISERESRETQYF. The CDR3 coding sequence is TGTGCCATCAGTGAGCGGGAATCACGGGAGACCCAGTACTTC.

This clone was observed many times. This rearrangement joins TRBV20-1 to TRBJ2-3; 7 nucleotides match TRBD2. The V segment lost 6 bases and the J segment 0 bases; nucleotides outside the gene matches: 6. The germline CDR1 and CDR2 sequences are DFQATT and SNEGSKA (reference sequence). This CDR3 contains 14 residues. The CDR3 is CSARDYRSTDTQYF. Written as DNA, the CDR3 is TGCAGTGCAAGGGACTATAGGAGCACAGATACGCAGTATTTT.

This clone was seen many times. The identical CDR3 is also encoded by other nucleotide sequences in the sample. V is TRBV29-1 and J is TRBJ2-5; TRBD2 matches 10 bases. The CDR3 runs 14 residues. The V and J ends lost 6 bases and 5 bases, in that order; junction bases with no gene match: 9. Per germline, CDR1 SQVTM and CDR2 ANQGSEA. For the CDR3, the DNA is TGCAGCGTGTCATCTAGCGGGAGACATGAGACCCAGTACTTC. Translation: CSVSSSGRHETQYF.

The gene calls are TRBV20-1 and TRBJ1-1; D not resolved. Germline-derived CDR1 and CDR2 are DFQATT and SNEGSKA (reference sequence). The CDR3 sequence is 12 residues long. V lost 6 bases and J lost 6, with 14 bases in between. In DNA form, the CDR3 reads TGCAGTGCCTGGGCGGCGGAGGCTGAAGCTTTCTTT. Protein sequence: CSAWAAEAEAFF.

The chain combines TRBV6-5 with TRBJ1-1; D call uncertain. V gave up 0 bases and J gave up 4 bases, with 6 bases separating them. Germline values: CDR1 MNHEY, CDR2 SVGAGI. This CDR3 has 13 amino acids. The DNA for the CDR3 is TGTGCCAGCAGTTACTCGCAGTTCACTGAAGCTTTCTTT. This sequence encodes CASSYSQFTEAFF.

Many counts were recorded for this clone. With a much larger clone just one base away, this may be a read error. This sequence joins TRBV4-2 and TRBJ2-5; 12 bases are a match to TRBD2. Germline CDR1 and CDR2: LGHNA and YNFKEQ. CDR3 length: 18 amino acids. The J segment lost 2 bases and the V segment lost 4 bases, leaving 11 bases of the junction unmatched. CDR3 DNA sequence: TGTGCCAGCAGCCGAGAACTAGCGGGAGGAAGGTCGCAAGAGACCCAGTACTTC. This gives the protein CASSRELAGGRSQETQYF.

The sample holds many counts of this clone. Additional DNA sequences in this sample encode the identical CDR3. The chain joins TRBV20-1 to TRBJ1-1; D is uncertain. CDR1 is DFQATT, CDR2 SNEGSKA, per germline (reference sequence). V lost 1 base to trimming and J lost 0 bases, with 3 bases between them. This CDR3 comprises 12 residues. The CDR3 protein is CSARGLNTEAFF. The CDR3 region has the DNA TGCAGTGCTAGAGGATTGAACACTGAAGCTTTCTTT.